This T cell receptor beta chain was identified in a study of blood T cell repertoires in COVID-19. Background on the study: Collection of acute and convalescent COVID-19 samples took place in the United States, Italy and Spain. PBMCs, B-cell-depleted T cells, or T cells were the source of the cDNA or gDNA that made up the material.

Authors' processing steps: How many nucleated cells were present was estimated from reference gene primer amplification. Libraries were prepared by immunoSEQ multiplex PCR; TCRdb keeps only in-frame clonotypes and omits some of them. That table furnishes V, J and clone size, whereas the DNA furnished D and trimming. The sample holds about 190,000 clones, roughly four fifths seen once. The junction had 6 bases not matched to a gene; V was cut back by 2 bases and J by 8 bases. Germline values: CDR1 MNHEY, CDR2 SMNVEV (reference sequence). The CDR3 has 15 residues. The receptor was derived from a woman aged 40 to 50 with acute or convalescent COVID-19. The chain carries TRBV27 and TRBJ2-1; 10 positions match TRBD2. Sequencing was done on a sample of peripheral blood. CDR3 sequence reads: CASSLKLLAGYEQFF. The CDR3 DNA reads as TGTGCCAGCAGTTTAAAATTACTAGCGGGATATGAGCAGTTCTTC.